The 24 T cell receptor beta chains presented below share a single source sample, sequenced in a study of blood T cell repertoires in COVID-19 (dated by TCRdb to 2019 to 2021). Library method: the immunoSEQ multiplex PCR assay. The table was pulled from immuneACCESS by TCRdb, which kept in-frame rearrangements only. Such tables lose some clones; where checked, under half of the loss comes from unresolved V genes, and the rest has no known cause. Here the sample has around 130,000 clones; 65% to 85% occur a single time. The ten most abundant clones make up nearly 4% of the sample. The sequencing sample was made of PBMCs or T cells enriched from blood (not recorded which). The source of these receptors is a woman under 40 who had recovered from COVID-19.

The rearrangement links TRBV5-5 to TRBJ2-3, with 16 bases matching TRBD2. Germline V gives CDR1 SGHKS, CDR2 YYEKEE (reference sequence). Germline trimming cut 4 bases from V and 2 bases from J; bases unmatched to any gene: 13. The CDR3 is 20 residues long. CDR3 in DNA: TGTGCCAGCAGCCCTCGGACAGGGACTAGCGGGAGGGCTAACACAGATACGCAGTATTTT. It specifies CASSPRTGTSGRANTDTQYF.

The genes are TRBV6-5 and TRBJ1-1; 7 bases match TRBD1. This CDR3 spans 14 amino acids. V was pared by 3 bases and J by 1 base, with 2 bases of the junction left unmatched. Germline V gene sequence: CDR1 MNHEY, CDR2 SVGAGI. CDR3 coding DNA: TGTGCCAGCAGTTATGGACAGGAGAACACTGAAGCTTTCTTT. It encodes CASSYGQENTEAFF.

The chain joins TRBV27 to TRBJ1-2; no clear D. V was pared by 4 bases and J by 7 bases, with 16 bases between. The germline CDR1 and CDR2 sequences are MNHEY and SMNVEV (reference sequence). This CDR3 is built from 14 residues. The CDR3 DNA reads as TGTGCCAGCAGTTCCCGGTCCTCGTGGAGTGGCTACACCTTC. Its translation is CASSSRSSWSGYTF.

The chain couples TRBV10-3 to TRBJ2-1, with 15 positions matching TRBD2. The CDR3 has 16 amino acids. The junction had 8 bases not matched to a gene; V was cut back by 6 bases and J by 8 bases. In germline, CDR1 is ENHRY, CDR2 SYGVKD. The CDR3 spells CAIRPGLAGGVDEQFF. The CDR3 DNA reads as TGTGCCATCAGGCCGGGACTAGCGGGAGGAGTGGATGAGCAGTTCTTC.

The chain recombines TRBV6-2 or TRBV6-3 with TRBJ1-1; D unclear. There are 16 residues in the CDR3. Trimming removed 7 bases at V and 1 base at J, with 19 bases between. CDR1 is MNHEY and CDR2 is SVGEGT in the germline V gene. CDR3 in DNA: TGTGCCAGCACCCCCGGCACAAGGCGGAGGAACACTGAAGCTTTCTTT. It yields the protein CASTPGTRRRNTEAFF.

This rearrangement joins TRBV27 to TRBJ2-7; the match to TRBD2 covers 8 bases. The trim removed 7 bases at V and 1 base at J, leaving 6 bases unmatched. Germline values: CDR1 MNHEY, CDR2 SMNVEV (reference sequence). The CDR3 consists of 14 residues. CDR3 DNA sequence: TGTGCCAGCAAGAATACGGGGGGGTCCTACGAGCAGTACTTC. This translates into CASKNTGGSYEQYF.

The CDR3 spells CASSDRGGVQETQYF. DNA for the CDR3: TGTGCCAGCAGTGATCGGGGAGGGGTCCAAGAGACCCAGTACTTC. V is TRBV2 and J is TRBJ2-5; 7 bases match TRBD2. This CDR3 is built from 15 residues. Germline V gives CDR1 SNHLY, CDR2 FYNNEI. Trimming cost V 3 bases and J 1 base; bases outside gene matches: 5.

The J gene is TRBJ1-4, the V gene TRBV7-9; D ambiguous. The CDR3 consists of 15 residues. In germline, CDR1 is SEHNR, CDR2 FQNEAQ (reference sequence). V lost 5 bases, J lost 6 bases, and 16 bases lay in between. This chain's CDR3 is CASSPDSYLDEKLFF. CDR3 nucleotide sequence: TGTGCCAGCAGCCCTGACTCCTACTTAGATGAAAAACTGTTTTTT.

The chain links TRBV27 to TRBJ2-3; D is possibly TRBD2 (6 bases). The length of the CDR3 is 16 residues. Germline-derived CDR1 and CDR2 are MNHEY and SMNVEV (reference sequence). V lost 6 bases to trimming and J lost 4 bases, with 20 bases between them. The CDR3 spells CASRDAGRTGADTQYF. In nucleotides, the CDR3 is TGTGCCAGCAGAGACGCGGGACGAACTGGGGCAGATACGCAGTATTTT.

The chain recombines TRBV19 with TRBJ1-4, with TRBD1 matching 7 bases. Trimming at V came to 11 bases and at J to 5 bases, leaving 17 bases not matched to a gene. This CDR3 region has 16 residues. Per germline, CDR1 LNHDA and CDR2 SQIVND (reference sequence). Written as DNA, the CDR3 is TGTGCCGCAAAAAGGACTTTTCGGACAGGCAATGAAAAACTGTTTTTT. Amino acids: CAAKRTFRTGNEKLFF. Filled out from reference TRBV19 and TRBJ1-4, the complete variable domain reads DGGITQSPKYLFRKEGQNVTLSCEQNLNHDAMYWYRQDPGQGLRLIYYSQIVNDFQKGDIAEGYSVSREKKESFPLTVTSAQKNPTAFYLCAAKRTFRTGNEKLFFGSGTQLSVL.

This clone was detected once. The chain has TRBV3-1 (or the pseudogene TRBV3-2) and TRBJ2-3, with a tentative D call TRBD2 (6 bases). Trimming stripped 1 base from V and 2 bases from J, with 13 bases between. This CDR3 is built from 16 residues. Germline V gene lookup returns CDR1 LGHDT and CDR2 YNNKEL (reference sequence). CDR3 coding DNA: TGTGCCAGCAGCCAAGCCCTAGCGCAATACACAGATACGCAGTATTTT. It translates to CASSQALAQYTDTQYF.

This clone appeared a few times. J is TRBJ2-7 and V is TRBV20-1; 10 nucleotides agree with TRBD1. V shed 3 bases and J 3 bases; nucleotides not matched to a gene: 8. The V gene's germline CDR1 is DFQATT and CDR2 SNEGSKA (reference sequence). This CDR3 comprises 15 residues. The CDR3 DNA reads TGCAGTGCTAGTATTGGGACAGGGGTGGGCTACGAGCAGTACTTC. Translated: CSASIGTGVGYEQYF.

The rearrangement uses TRBV5-1 and TRBJ2-1, with 8 bases that match TRBD1. Germline CDR1 is SGHRS and CDR2 is YFSETQ. Losses at the gene ends were 0 bases for V and 5 bases for J; bases not matched to a gene: 4. CDR3 length: 15 residues. The CDR3 sequence is CASSLAGTGDNEQFF. The CDR3 DNA reads TGCGCCAGCAGCTTGGCAGGGACAGGAGACAATGAGCAGTTCTTC.

This sequence joins TRBV14 and TRBJ1-3; no firm D call. V was pared by 1 base and J by 0 bases, with 4 bases between. Germline lookup yields CDR1 SGHDN and CDR2 FVKESK. CDR3 length: 14 amino acids. CDR3 sequence: CASSQGSSGNTIYF. The DNA of the CDR3 is TGTGCCAGCAGCCAAGGTAGCTCTGGAAACACCATATATTTT.

As DNA, the CDR3 is TGTGCCAGCAGCTTAAATCGACAGGGTTTCGGTACTAATGAAAAACTGTTTTTT. Protein sequence: CASSLNRQGFGTNEKLFF. The V gene is TRBV7-6, the J gene TRBJ1-4; 7 bases fit TRBD1. Trimming cost V 2 bases and J 2 bases; bases outside gene matches: 11. Germline CDR1 reads SGHVS; CDR2 reads FNYEAQ. The CDR3 length is 18 residues.

The rearrangement uses TRBV5-8 and TRBJ2-5, with TRBD2 matching 12 bases. Per germline, CDR1 SGHTS and CDR2 YDEGEE. This CDR3 spans 15 amino acids. Trimming cost V 3 bases and J 9 bases; bases outside gene matches: 9. CDR3 amino acids: CASSSGLAGEGAQYF. The DNA of the CDR3 is TGTGCCAGCAGCTCGGGACTAGCGGGTGAAGGGGCCCAGTACTTC.

The chain has TRBV28 and TRBJ2-6; the match to TRBD1 covers 8 bases. This CDR3 has 16 residues. Germline V gene lookup returns CDR1 MDHEN and CDR2 SYDVKM. J was trimmed by 2 bases and V by 5 bases; bases with no gene match: 5. The CDR3 DNA sequence: TGTGCCAGCAGTGACAGGGGCCGACCTGGGGCCAACGTCCTGACTTTC. It codes for CASSDRGRPGANVLTF. Variable domain in full (rest from reference TRBV28 and TRBJ2-6): DVKVTQSSRYLVKRTGEKVFLECVQDMDHENMFWYRQDPGLGLRLIYFSYDVKMKEKGDIPEGYSVSREKKERFSLILESASTNQTSMYLCASSDRGRPGANVLTFGAGSRLTVL.

This clone was recorded at least ten times. The V gene is TRBV28, the J gene TRBJ2-7, with 8 bases matching TRBD1. CDR1 is MDHEN, CDR2 SYDVKM, per germline. The trim removed 3 bases at V and 1 base at J, leaving 5 bases unmatched. The CDR3 extends over 15 amino acids. The CDR3 loop is CASSFQGTGSYEQYF. The CDR3 region has the DNA TGTGCCAGCAGTTTCCAGGGGACAGGATCCTACGAGCAGTACTTC.

This clone came up a few times. CDR3 sequence reads: CASSLVQGANTEAFF. The DNA of the CDR3 is TGTGCCAGCAGCCTCGTACAGGGGGCAAACACTGAAGCTTTCTTT. V is TRBV3-1 (or the pseudogene TRBV3-2) and J is TRBJ1-1, with 9 bases that match TRBD1. Germline V lookup: CDR1 LGHDT, CDR2 YNNKEL (reference sequence). V lost 4 bases and J lost 2; bases outside the gene matches: 5. CDR3 length: 15 amino acids.

This clone was counted a single time. V usage is TRBV20-1 and J usage is TRBJ1-1; no reliable D call. There are 11 residues in the CDR3. Trimming shortened V by 6 bases and J by 3 bases, and 8 bases separated the two germline ends. CDR1 DFQATT and CDR2 SNEGSKA come from the germline V gene (reference sequence). The CDR3 DNA reads as TGCAGTGCGTATAGATACACTGAAGCTTTCTTT. It is translated as CSAYRYTEAFF.

The chain couples TRBV4-2 to TRBJ2-2, with a possible D match to TRBD2 (6 bases). The V end lost 2 bases, the J end lost 2 bases, and 9 bases lay between the germline ends. This CDR3 has 15 residues. Germline V gene lookup returns CDR1 LGHNA and CDR2 YNFKEQ. CDR3 in DNA: TGTGCCAGCAGCCAAACTAGCTTAAACACCGGGGAGCTGTTTTTT. Its translation: CASSQTSLNTGELFF.

The gene calls are TRBV7-6 and TRBJ2-2; the match to TRBD2 covers 7 bases. CDR3 length: 18 residues. Per the germline V gene, CDR1 is SGHVS and CDR2 is FNYEAQ. V lost 1 base, J lost 0 bases, and 8 bases stayed unmatched. The CDR3 loop reads CASSLVQVLAANTGELFF. CDR3 in DNA: TGTGCCAGCAGCTTAGTGCAGGTTCTAGCGGCGAACACCGGGGAGCTGTTTTTT. The variable domain in full, completed from reference TRBV7-6 and TRBJ2-2, reads GAGVSQSPRYKVTKRGQDVALRCDPISGHVSLYWYRQALGQGPEFLTYFNYEAQQDKSGLPNDRFSAERPEGSISTLTIQRTEQRDSAMYRCASSLVQVLAANTGELFFGEGSRLTVL.

The rearrangement links TRBV9 to TRBJ2-1, with unresolved D. The CDR3 totals 11 residues. Germline CDR1 reads SGDLS; CDR2 reads YYNGEE. Trimming pared 2 bases from V and 9 bases from J, leaving 6 bases between. CDR3 DNA sequence: TGTGCCAGCAGCGTTGGAGCTGAGCAGTTCTTC. It translates to CASSVGAEQFF.

The CDR3 protein is CASSLSRGGSGYGYTF. The CDR3, as DNA: TGTGCCAGCAGTTTGTCGAGGGGGGGGTCAGGCTATGGCTACACCTTC. This chain links TRBV27 with TRBJ1-2, with a weak D call TRBD1 (6 bases). CDR1 is MNHEY and CDR2 is SMNVEV in the germline V gene (reference sequence). The V end was cut by 3 bases, the J end by 4 bases, with 18 bases between. There are 16 residues in the CDR3.